These 25 T cell receptor beta chains came from one sample sequenced in a study of cytomegalovirus exposure and HLA in healthy donors. The PCR made use of 60 Vbeta and 13 Jbeta primers. Assay used: immunoSEQ multiplex PCR; TCRdb lists only in-frame clones, some missing. This sample has fewer than 150,000 clones, with around 72% found just once. The sequenced sample was PBMCs. Every receptor here comes from a human donor in good health.

V usage is TRBV7-9 and J usage is TRBJ2-5; 9 bases are shared with TRBD2. Germline assignment: CDR1 SEHNR and CDR2 FQNEAQ (reference sequence). The CDR3 length is 14 residues. V trimming: 3 bases; J trimming: 7 bases; junction bases outside the gene matches: 6. The DNA for the CDR3 is TGTGCCAGCAGCTTGGCGGGGGGGCGGGGGACCCAGTACTTC. Translation gives CASSLAGGRGTQYF.

This clone was detected a few times. The chain couples TRBV5-4 to TRBJ1-2; D call uncertain. Germline V gene sequence: CDR1 SGHNT, CDR2 YYREEE (reference sequence). V was clipped by 0 bases and J by 1 base, with 4 bases between them. CDR3 length: 13 amino acids. CDR3 residues: CASSLDSNYGYTF. Here the CDR3 DNA reads TGTGCCAGCAGCTTGGACAGTAACTATGGCTACACCTTC.

The chain recombines TRBV2 with TRBJ2-2, with TRBD2 identical over 7 bases. Germline loops: CDR1 SNHLY, CDR2 FYNNEI. Losses at the gene ends were 3 bases for V and 1 base for J; bases not matched to a gene: 5. This CDR3 comprises 16 residues. CDR3 in amino acids: CASSERIAGNTGELFF. DNA of the CDR3: TGTGCCAGCAGTGAGAGGATAGCGGGGAACACCGGGGAGCTGTTTTTT. Drawing the rest from reference TRBV2 and TRBJ2-2, the complete variable domain is EPEVTQTPSHQVTQMGQEVILRCVPISNHLYFYWYRQILGQKVEFLVSFYNNEISEKSEIFDDQFSVERPDGSNFTLKIRSTKLEDSAMYFCASSERIAGNTGELFFGEGSRLTVL.

This clone has only a few counts. V and J are TRBV11-2 and TRBJ2-3; D might be TRBD1 (5 bases). CDR1 is SGHAT, CDR2 FQNNGV, per germline. Trimming shortened V by 6 bases and J by 1 base, and 8 bases separated the two germline ends. The CDR3 contains 13 residues. Here the CDR3 DNA reads TGTGCCAGCAGAACGACAGGCACAGATACGCAGTATTTT. Its protein is CASRTTGTDTQYF.

The gene calls are TRBV5-6 and TRBJ2-5; 9 positions match TRBD1. The CDR3 totals 16 residues. Trimming cost V 0 bases and J 5 bases; bases outside gene matches: 8. Looked up from germline, CDR1 is SGHDT and CDR2 is YYEEEE. The CDR3 coding sequence is TGTGCCAGCAGCTTGGTAATGGACAGGGGAGGCGAGACCCAGTACTTC. Encoded protein: CASSLVMDRGGETQYF.

This sequence joins TRBV2 and TRBJ2-3; TRBD2 aligns across 9 bases. With 7 bases clipped from V and 4 bases from J, the junction kept 9 bases outside the gene matches. The CDR3 totals 15 residues. Germline assignment: CDR1 SNHLY and CDR2 FYNNEI. This chain's CDR3 is CASTRLAESPDTQYF. The CDR3 nucleotides are TGTGCCAGCACAAGACTAGCGGAAAGTCCAGATACGCAGTATTTT.

The genes are TRBV7-9 and TRBJ1-4; D uncertain. Germline CDR1 reads SEHNR; CDR2 reads FQNEAQ (reference sequence). V was shortened by 6 bases and J by 3 bases, with 11 bases between the two germline ends. The length of the CDR3 is 14 residues. The CDR3 bases are TGTGCCAGCAGGCAAGAGGGAGCTAATGAAAAACTGTTTTTT. Translated: CASRQEGANEKLFF.

There are a few counts of this clone. CDR3 loop: CASSYTQGDNQETQYF. As DNA, the CDR3 is TGTGCCAGCAGCTACACCCAGGGGGACAACCAAGAGACCCAGTACTTC. The chain combines TRBV7-6 with TRBJ2-5, with 7 bases aligning to TRBD1. CDR1 is SGHVS and CDR2 is FNYEAQ in the germline V gene. The CDR3 extends over 16 amino acids. V trimming: 4 bases; J trimming: 0 bases; junction bases outside the gene matches: 8.

This chain links TRBV9 with TRBJ2-1, with 7 nucleotides matching TRBD1. With 5 bases clipped from V and 7 bases from J, the junction kept 3 bases outside the gene matches. CDR3 length: 12 amino acids. CDR1 SGDLS and CDR2 YYNGEE come from the germline V gene. The CDR3 is CASSGQVNEQFF. The CDR3 DNA reads as TGTGCCAGCAGTGGACAGGTAAATGAGCAGTTCTTC.

This rearrangement joins TRBV2 to TRBJ2-7; 9 nucleotides match TRBD2. The CDR3 contains 15 residues. Trimming at V came to 5 bases and at J to 6 bases, leaving 11 bases not matched to a gene. CDR1 is SNHLY, CDR2 FYNNEI, per germline. The CDR3 DNA sequence: TGTGCCAGCAGTATTGATCCGGGACTAGCAAGCGAGCAGTACTTC. This codes for CASSIDPGLASEQYF.

The rearrangement uses TRBV10-1 and TRBJ2-5; 11 bases fit TRBD2. The germline V gene encodes CDR1 WNHNN and CDR2 SYGVQD (reference sequence). The CDR3 runs to 20 residues. The V segment lost 5 bases and the J segment 2 bases; nucleotides outside the gene matches: 19. In DNA, the CDR3 is TGCGCCAGCAGTTATAAGGGACTAGCGGAACGATGGCTTAAGCAAGAGACCCAGTACTTC. Translation gives CASSYKGLAERWLKQETQYF.

The chain links TRBV30 to TRBJ2-4; TRBD2 matches at 7 bases. The CDR3 sequence is 15 residues long. The germline V gene encodes CDR1 GTSNPN and CDR2 SVGIG (reference sequence). The trim removed 3 bases at V and 8 bases at J, leaving 13 bases unmatched. The CDR3 reads CAWRPSAGARDIQYF. The CDR3 DNA follows: TGTGCCTGGAGACCCAGTGCGGGAGCGAGGGACATTCAGTACTTC.

V and J are TRBV2 and TRBJ1-5, with 10 bases aligning to TRBD1. Germline V gene sequence: CDR1 SNHLY, CDR2 FYNNEI. The CDR3 extends over 15 amino acids. V dropped 7 bases and J dropped 9; count of bases not matched to a gene: 12. The CDR3 loop reads CASKTGTGDSGPQHF. The CDR3 bases are TGTGCCAGCAAGACCGGGACAGGGGACTCTGGGCCCCAGCATTTT.

This chain uses TRBV15 with TRBJ2-6; the D is unclear. Trimming removed 5 bases at V and 0 bases at J, with 5 bases between. The CDR3 extends over 14 amino acids. Germline values: CDR1 LNHNV, CDR2 YYDKDF (reference sequence). CDR3 DNA sequence: TGTGCCACCAGCCCGGGCTCTGGGGCCAACGTCCTGACTTTC. Its translation: CATSPGSGANVLTF.

V gene TRBV28 combines with J gene TRBJ1-5; tentative D call: TRBD1 (5 bases). Germline CDR1 reads MDHEN; CDR2 reads SYDVKM. This CDR3 comprises 14 residues. The CDR3 loop is CAGQGQNFNQPQHF. CDR3 DNA sequence: TGTGCTGGGCAGGGCCAAAATTTCAATCAGCCCCAGCATTTT.

This rearrangement joins TRBV6-5 to TRBJ1-4, with D maybe TRBD1 (6 bases). This CDR3 region has 16 residues. The germline CDR1 and CDR2 sequences are MNHEY and SVGAGI. Between the trimmed V and J ends, which lost 0 bases and 7 bases, there was a span of 15 bases. CDR3 region: CASSYSRPQGGEKLFF. The CDR3 bases are TGTGCCAGCAGTTACTCGAGACCCCAAGGGGGTGAAAAACTGTTTTTT.

V is TRBV5-1 and J is TRBJ1-2; the D gene is possibly TRBD1 (5 bases). Trimming shortened V by 0 bases and J by 2 bases, and 11 bases separated the two germline ends. Germline loops: CDR1 SGHRS, CDR2 YFSETQ. The CDR3 loop spans 15 amino acids. The CDR3 loop reads CASSLATGVNYGYTF. The CDR3 nucleotides read TGCGCCAGCAGCTTGGCCACGGGGGTAAACTATGGCTACACCTTC.

The chain couples TRBV6-1 to TRBJ1-3, with TRBD1 matching 8 bases. The germline CDR1 and CDR2 sequences are MNHNS and SASEGT. CDR3 length: 15 residues. Trimming removed 6 bases from V and 1 base from J; junction bases left unmatched: 5. The DNA of the CDR3 is TGTGCCAGCAGCCCAGGGGGCTGGTCTGGAAACACCATATATTTT. Its translation: CASSPGGWSGNTIYF.

V gene TRBV9 combines with J gene TRBJ1-1; D possibly corresponds to TRBD1 (5 bases). CDR1 is SGDLS and CDR2 is YYNGEE in the germline V gene. The V and J ends lost 5 bases and 1 base respectively, with 9 bases between them. The CDR3 loop spans 13 amino acids. The DNA of the CDR3 is TGTGCCAGCAGTAGGACACCGAACACTGAAGCTTTCTTT. As protein: CASSRTPNTEAFF.

The J gene is TRBJ2-7, the V gene TRBV7-6; the D gene is possibly TRBD2 (6 bases). Germline V lookup: CDR1 SGHVS, CDR2 FNYEAQ. The ends were cut back, 5 bases at V and 1 base at J, with 12 bases in the middle. The CDR3 is 14 residues long. CDR3 sequence: CASSISGSSYEQYF. As DNA, the CDR3 is TGTGCCAGCAGCATTTCCGGGAGTTCCTACGAGCAGTACTTC.

In DNA, the CDR3 is TGTGCCAGCAGTGAATTCCCCCGGGGACAAGAGACCCAGTACTTC. It yields the protein CASSEFPRGQETQYF. The J gene is TRBJ2-5, the V gene TRBV2, with D possibly matching TRBD2 (5 bases). The germline CDR1 and CDR2 sequences are SNHLY and FYNNEI. The length of the CDR3 is 15 residues. V was shortened by 2 bases and J by 2 bases, with 12 bases between the two germline ends.

This chain links TRBV5-6 with TRBJ2-3, with 7 bases aligning to TRBD2. The junction had 1 base not matched to a gene; V was cut back by 1 base and J by 2 bases. Germline V gene data show CDR1 as SGHDT and CDR2 as YYEEEE. The CDR3 is made up of 14 amino acids. The CDR3 loop reads CASSLTSATDTQYF. Written as DNA, the CDR3 is TGTGCCAGCAGCTTGACTAGCGCCACAGATACGCAGTATTTT.

This chain links TRBV7-9 with TRBJ2-1; D perhaps matches TRBD2 (6 bases). Germline CDR1 and CDR2: SEHNR and FQNEAQ (reference sequence). The CDR3 covers 16 residues. V lost 0 bases, J lost 5 bases, and 14 bases lay in between. Here the CDR3 reads CASSLALGGYHNEQFF. The CDR3 DNA reads TGTGCCAGCAGCTTAGCGCTGGGAGGTTACCACAATGAGCAGTTCTTC.

This rearrangement joins TRBV19 to TRBJ2-3; D unresolved. Trimming cost V 5 bases and J 2 bases, with 5 bases left between them. The length of the CDR3 is 12 residues. Germline V gene lookup returns CDR1 LNHDA and CDR2 SQIVND (reference sequence). Here the CDR3 reads CASSLYTDTQYF. DNA for the CDR3: TGTGCCAGTAGTCTCTACACAGATACGCAGTATTTT.

This clone was counted between two and nine times. CDR3 bases: TGTGCCAGCAGCTGGTGGGGGACAGGGAGCGAGCAGTACTTC. Encoded protein: CASSWWGTGSEQYF. The rearrangement links TRBV5-6 to TRBJ2-7, with 9 bases matching TRBD1. Trimming at V came to 3 bases and at J to 6 bases, leaving 7 bases not matched to a gene. CDR3 length equals 14 residues. Germline assignment: CDR1 SGHDT and CDR2 YYEEEE.